The 7 T cell receptor beta chains presented below share a single source sample, sequenced in a study of response to subunit inactivated influenza vaccine. One entry per CDR3 protein, called by TCRdb with MiXCR from the RT-PCR reads. The sample shows approximately 680,000 distinct CDR3 sequences, 15% to 17% of them seen only once. The source was PBMCs from blood, collected about 11 days after vaccination. Receptor source: a man aged 50-59 years who received an inactivated influenza vaccine.

V gene TRBV20-1 combines with J gene TRBJ2-5; 8 bases align to TRBD1. The germline V gene encodes CDR1 DFQATT and CDR2 SNEGSKA (reference sequence). The CDR3 covers 13 residues. DNA for the CDR3: TGCAGCCGCCCGTTCGGACAGGGCAAGACCCAGTACTTC. Translation: CSRPFGQGKTQYF.

This chain links TRBV5-1 with TRBJ2-5, with D possibly TRBD2 on 6 matching bases. Trimming shortened V by 7 bases and J by 1 base, and 11 bases separated the two germline ends. This CDR3 comprises 13 residues. CDR1 SGHRS and CDR2 YFSETQ come from the germline V gene. Written as DNA, the CDR3 is TGCGCCAGCGCGGGGCCAGCCCAAGAGACCCAGTACTTC. It specifies CASAGPAQETQYF. The full variable domain, in which reference TRBV5-1 and TRBJ2-5 provide the parts outside the CDR3, is KAGVTQTPRYLIKTRGQQVTLSCSPISGHRSVSWYQQTPGQGLQFLFEYFSETQRNKGNFPGRFSGRQFSNSRSEMNVSTLELGDSALYLCASAGPAQETQYFGPGTRLLVL.

In DNA form, the CDR3 reads TGCAGTGCTAGAGATGACGGCAATGAGCAGTTCTTC. It translates to CSARDDGNEQFF. The chain joins TRBV20-1 to TRBJ2-1; D gene ambiguous. V was shortened by 0 bases and J by 6 bases, with 6 bases between the two germline ends. The V gene's germline CDR1 is DFQATT and CDR2 SNEGSKA (reference sequence). The CDR3 is 12 amino acids.

The V and J genes are TRBV7-6 and TRBJ2-1; D tentatively fits TRBD1 or TRBD2 (5 bases each). The CDR3 has 13 residues. CDR1 is SGHVS, CDR2 FNYEAQ, per germline. Trimming pared 5 bases from V and 10 bases from J, leaving 15 bases between. In DNA form, the CDR3 reads TGTGCCAGCAGCCCCCCTCGTTGGGGGGAGCAGTTCTTC. Translating gives CASSPPRWGEQFF.

The chain combines TRBV7-8 with TRBJ2-5; the D gene is possibly TRBD2 (5 bases). The CDR3 spans 15 residues. V dropped 1 base and J dropped 5 bases, with 14 bases sitting between them. The germline CDR1 and CDR2 sequences are SGHVS and FQNEAQ. The CDR3 protein is CASSLVPTTGETQYF. CDR3 nucleotides: TGTGCCAGCAGCTTAGTGCCTACTACGGGGGAGACCCAGTACTTC.

Only a few counts were recorded for this clonotype. This rearrangement joins TRBV4-3 to TRBJ2-7; 9 bases fit TRBD1. This CDR3 spans 15 amino acids. In germline, CDR1 is LGHNA, CDR2 YSLEER. The junction had 9 bases not matched to a gene; V was cut back by 4 bases and J by 5 bases. The chain's CDR3 is CASSLAGTGYNEQYF. The CDR3 DNA follows: TGCGCCAGCAGCCTAGCCGGGACAGGGTACAACGAGCAGTACTTC.

This clonotype was counted a few times. The chain links TRBV9 to TRBJ2-3; D is unclear. CDR3 length equals 14 residues. Germline-derived CDR1 and CDR2 are SGDLS and YYNGEE. V was pared by 1 base and J by 6 bases, with 12 bases between. Here the CDR3 DNA reads TGTGCCAGCAGCGTAAGTGGTGATCTCGATACGCAGTATTTT. It codes for CASSVSGDLDTQYF.